What follows describes a single T cell receptor beta chain. At one of its ends the junction is not consistent with the germline gene, which may arise from a read error. These data belong to a study of T cell changes during pregnancy in multiple sclerosis. Sequenced by immunoSEQ multiplex PCR; TCRdb stores in-frame clones only, minus some. The table lists some 57,000 clones, 91% of them singletons, with around 0.8% in the top ten. The CDR3 spans 15 residues. Germline loops: CDR1 MNHNY, CDR2 SVGAGI (reference sequence). The V and J genes are TRBV6-6 and TRBJ1-3; 7 nucleotides align to TRBD1. The source was CD4+ T cells from peripheral blood mononuclear cells, collected in the first trimester of pregnancy. The receptor was derived from a female donor with multiple sclerosis, enrolled in a pregnancy study. The CDR3: CASSDSTGRGNTIYF. The CDR3 coding sequence is TGTGCCAGCAGTGACTCGACAGGGCGAGGAAACACCATATATTTT.